This entry lists 31 T cell receptor beta chains sequenced from one sample in a study of blood T cell repertoires in COVID-19. Using immunoSEQ multiplex PCR, the repertoire was profiled, and TCRdb retains in-frame clones only, with some absent. Of over 200,000 clones in the sample, about 84% were seen once. Sequencing was carried out using PBMCs or T cells enriched from blood (not recorded which). The receptors derive from a man in his sixties who had recovered from COVID-19.

J is TRBJ1-1 and V is TRBV10-3; TRBD1 agrees at 7 bases. The CDR3 contains 13 residues. V lost 6 bases to trimming and J lost 5 bases; unmatched junction nucleotides: 6. Germline V gene sequence: CDR1 ENHRY, CDR2 SYGVKD. The CDR3 loop reads CAIRAEGATEAFF. In nucleotides, the CDR3 is TGTGCCATCAGGGCGGAGGGGGCTACTGAAGCTTTCTTT.

In DNA, the CDR3 is TGTGCCAGTAGTACTCTGAGGGACACTGAAGCTTTCTTT. Protein sequence: CASSTLRDTEAFF. V gene TRBV19 combines with J gene TRBJ1-1; D unclear. The CDR3 consists of 13 residues. Trimming removed 4 bases at V and 3 bases at J, with 9 bases between. Per germline, CDR1 LNHDA and CDR2 SQIVND (reference sequence).

This clone was observed a single time. The chain is built from TRBV7-9 and TRBJ1-1; D perhaps matches TRBD1 (6 bases). V lost 2 bases, J lost 5 bases, and 15 bases lay in between. Germline values: CDR1 SEHNR, CDR2 FQNEAQ (reference sequence). The CDR3 is made up of 15 amino acids. CDR3 sequence reads: CASSLSAGGDTEAFF. The CDR3 DNA sequence: TGTGCCAGCAGCTTAAGTGCTGGGGGCGATACTGAAGCTTTCTTT. Complete variable domain (other parts from reference TRBV7-9 and TRBJ1-1): DTGVSQNPRHKITKRGQNVTFRCDPISEHNRLYWYRQTLGQGPEFLTYFQNEAQLEKSRLLSDRFSAERPKGSFSTLEIQRTEQGDSAMYLCASSLSAGGDTEAFFGQGTRLTVV.

This clone was counted between two and nine times. The chain employs TRBV7-8 and TRBJ1-5, with 9 bases lining up with TRBD1. The germline CDR1 and CDR2 sequences are SGHVS and FQNEAQ. This CDR3 contains 15 residues. The J segment lost 3 bases and the V segment lost 4 bases, leaving 4 bases of the junction unmatched. The CDR3 bases are TGTGCCAGCAGCTCCGACAGGGGGTTCAATCAGCCCCAGCATTTT. Translation gives CASSSDRGFNQPQHF.

The chain recombines TRBV6-5 with TRBJ1-3; weak D call: TRBD1 (6 bases). Germline V gene sequence: CDR1 MNHEY, CDR2 SVGAGI. CDR3 length: 15 amino acids. V lost 7 bases and J 0 bases, leaving 13 bases between the germline ends. CDR3 nucleotide sequence: TGTGCCAGCACCAGACAGGTTCTCTCTGGAAACACCATATATTTT. It translates to CASTRQVLSGNTIYF.

The chain combines TRBV6-5 with TRBJ2-3; 10 positions agree with TRBD2. The V gene end was trimmed by 4 bases and the J gene end by 5 bases; junction bases not matched to a gene: 6. The CDR3 is 15 amino acids. CDR1 MNHEY and CDR2 SVGAGI come from the germline V gene. The CDR3 nucleotides read TGTGCCAGCAGTTTAGCGGGGGGCCACCTAGATACGCAGTATTTT. It codes for CASSLAGGHLDTQYF.

The J gene is TRBJ2-5, the V gene TRBV7-3, with a tentative D call TRBD1 (6 bases). The V gene lost 1 base and the J gene lost 5 bases, with 8 bases spanning the gap. Germline CDR1 SGHTA, CDR2 FQGTGA. The CDR3 runs 13 residues. The CDR3 here is CASSLNRDETQYF. The CDR3 nucleotides are TGTGCCAGCAGCTTAAACAGGGATGAGACCCAGTACTTC.

The chain links TRBV19 to TRBJ2-3, with a tentative D call TRBD2 (5 bases). V lost 3 bases, J lost 6 bases, and 7 bases lay in between. Germline V gene data show CDR1 as LNHDA and CDR2 as SQIVND (reference sequence). This CDR3 has 12 residues. Here the CDR3 DNA reads TGTGCCAGTAGTATGAGGGTTGATACGCAGTATTTT. It encodes CASSMRVDTQYF.

The chain's CDR3 is CASSASGRPGNTIYF. The CDR3 bases are TGCGCCAGCAGCGCCTCAGGGCGCCCTGGAAACACCATATATTTT. The rearrangement joins TRBV5-1 to TRBJ1-3; the D gene is possibly TRBD1 (5 bases). The CDR3 extends over 15 amino acids. V lost 4 bases, J lost 2 bases, and 13 bases lay in between. CDR1 and CDR2 (germline): SGHRS, YFSETQ.

The chain combines TRBV6-5 with TRBJ2-1; 9 bases match TRBD1. The CDR3 runs 13 residues. Germline values: CDR1 MNHEY, CDR2 SVGAGI. After removal of 6 bases from V and 9 bases from J, the junction contained 6 bases not matched to a gene. For the CDR3, the DNA is TGTGCCAGCAGATACAGGGGGCAAAGTGAGCAGTTCTTC. Its protein is CASRYRGQSEQFF.

The chain couples TRBV18 to TRBJ2-7; 11 bases fit TRBD1. The CDR3 runs to 15 residues. Germline-derived CDR1 and CDR2 are KGHSH and LQKENI. The V segment lost 5 bases and the J segment 2 bases; nucleotides outside the gene matches: 5. The CDR3 loop is CASSTGQGGTYEQYF. The CDR3 nucleotides read TGTGCCAGCTCAACGGGACAGGGGGGGACCTACGAGCAGTACTTC.

The J gene is TRBJ1-4, the V gene TRBV5-6, with 8 bases that match TRBD1. This CDR3 has 14 residues. Germline loops: CDR1 SGHDT, CDR2 YYEEEE. Trimming cost V 4 bases and J 4 bases; bases outside gene matches: 3. In DNA form, the CDR3 reads TGTGCCAGCAGCCGGACAGGGTTTAATGAAAAACTGTTTTTT. Amino acids: CASSRTGFNEKLFF. The full variable domain, completed using reference TRBV5-6 and TRBJ1-4, is DAGVTQSPTHLIKTRGQQVTLRCSPKSGHDTVSWYQQALGQGPQFIFQYYEEEERQRGNFPDRFSGHQFPNYSSELNVNALLLGDSALYLCASSRTGFNEKLFFGSGTQLSVL.

V is TRBV6-5 and J is TRBJ1-5; D remains ambiguous. From germline, CDR1 is MNHEY and CDR2 SVGAGI. The CDR3 covers 13 residues. V lost 0 bases to trimming and J lost 4 bases, with 4 bases between them. CDR3 amino acids: CASSYSENQPQHF. CDR3 DNA: TGTGCCAGCAGTTACTCCGAGAATCAGCCCCAGCATTTT.

The chain joins TRBV27 to TRBJ1-6; the D is unclear. Looked up from germline, CDR1 is MNHEY and CDR2 is SMNVEV (reference sequence). The V and J ends lost 8 bases and 5 bases respectively, with 10 bases between them. The CDR3 runs 13 residues. The DNA for the CDR3 is TGTGCCAGCGCGCCCAGGCATAATTCACCCCTCCACTTT. Protein product: CASAPRHNSPLHF.

The chain recombines TRBV29-1 with TRBJ2-2; D perhaps matches TRBD2 (5 bases). Germline CDR1 is SQVTM and CDR2 is ANQGSEA. Trimming pared 7 bases from V and 2 bases from J, leaving 17 bases between. This CDR3 is 15 amino acids long. The CDR3: CSARLPGSNTGELFF. Here the CDR3 DNA reads TGCAGCGCCCGACTTCCGGGGAGTAACACCGGGGAGCTGTTTTTT.

Of note for this clone: The sample carries other DNA sequences with the same CDR3. The chain uses TRBV3-1 (or the pseudogene TRBV3-2) and TRBJ1-3; the match to TRBD1 covers 8 bases. V shed 4 bases and J 0 bases; nucleotides not matched to a gene: 5. Germline assignment: CDR1 LGHDT and CDR2 YNNKEL (reference sequence). CDR3 size: 16 residues. This CDR3 reads CASSLPGGASGNTIYF. CDR3 nucleotides: TGTGCCAGCAGCCTACCAGGGGGCGCCTCTGGAAACACCATATATTTT.

The gene calls are TRBV5-1 and TRBJ2-5; TRBD2 matches 14 bases. This CDR3 spans 17 amino acids. The V gene end was trimmed by 4 bases and the J gene end by 4 bases; junction bases not matched to a gene: 9. Germline V CDR1 and CDR2: SGHRS, YFSETQ. The CDR3 sequence: CASSPRTSGGIRETQYF. In DNA, the CDR3 is TGCGCCAGCAGCCCCAGGACTAGCGGGGGGATTCGAGAGACCCAGTACTTC.

CDR3 coding DNA: TGTGCCAGCAGCCCGACCCTCGGGGTTGAAGCTTTCTTT. It is translated as CASSPTLGVEAFF. The rearrangement joins TRBV7-3 to TRBJ1-1; no clear D. CDR3 length equals 13 residues. V was cut by 5 bases and J by 7 bases, with 14 bases left in between. CDR1 is SGHTA and CDR2 is FQGTGA in the germline V gene.

V is TRBV6-5 and J is TRBJ2-7, with D possibly TRBD2 on 6 matching bases. V lost 2 bases to trimming and J lost 3 bases, with 8 bases between them. The V gene's germline CDR1 is MNHEY and CDR2 SVGAGI. The CDR3 has 13 amino acids. CDR3 in DNA: TGTGCCAGCAGTTACACTAGCCGCTACGAGCAGTACTTC. Residues: CASSYTSRYEQYF.

J is TRBJ1-2 and V is TRBV3-1 (or the pseudogene TRBV3-2); 8 nucleotides agree with TRBD1. The trim removed 4 bases at V and 1 base at J, leaving 11 bases unmatched. The CDR3 runs to 17 residues. Germline CDR1 reads LGHDT; CDR2 reads YNNKEL (reference sequence). Here the CDR3 reads CASSPLDGTGLNYGYTF. The CDR3 bases are TGTGCCAGCAGCCCACTAGATGGGACAGGACTTAACTATGGCTACACCTTC.

Regarding this clone: Additional DNA sequences in this sample encode the identical CDR3. V and J are TRBV6-1 and TRBJ1-5; D possibly corresponds to TRBD1 (5 bases). Trimming took off 2 bases at V and 0 bases at J, with 11 bases between the two ends. The CDR3 has 16 residues. Germline CDR1 and CDR2: MNHNS and SASEGT. The CDR3 DNA sequence: TGTGCCAGCAGTGAATATGGGGGGTATAGCAATCAGCCCCAGCATTTT. Translating it yields CASSEYGGYSNQPQHF.

The V gene is TRBV10-2, the J gene TRBJ1-1; D is perhaps TRBD1 (6 bases). Trimming shortened V by 5 bases and J by 6 bases, and 10 bases separated the two germline ends. CDR1 and CDR2 from the germline V gene are WSHSY and SAAADI. CDR3 length equals 12 residues. The CDR3 bases are TGCGCCAGCAGTCCCACAGGGCCTGAAGCTTTCTTT. Translated: CASSPTGPEAFF.

The rearrangement joins TRBV9 to TRBJ1-3; no definite D call. This CDR3 is built from 13 residues. In germline, CDR1 is SGDLS, CDR2 YYNGEE. Trimming pared 2 bases from V and 0 bases from J, leaving 3 bases between. For the CDR3, the DNA is TGTGCCAGCAGCGTCTACTCTGGAAACACCATATATTTT. The encoded protein is CASSVYSGNTIYF.

This chain connects TRBV24-1 to TRBJ2-7; 7 bases fit TRBD1. The germline CDR1 and CDR2 sequences are KGHDR and SFDVKD. The CDR3 sequence is 16 residues long. J lost 4 bases, V lost 4 bases, and 12 bases had no gene match. The CDR3: CATSDQKTGSGYEQYF. The CDR3 DNA reads as TGTGCCACCAGTGACCAAAAGACAGGGTCGGGGTACGAGCAGTACTTC.

This chain connects TRBV6-1 to TRBJ1-4; the match to TRBD1 covers 9 bases. CDR1 is MNHNS, CDR2 SASEGT, per germline. The V and J ends lost 3 bases and 7 bases, in that order; junction bases with no gene match: 3. The CDR3 extends over 14 amino acids. The CDR3 is CASSETGGSEKLFF. DNA for the CDR3: TGTGCCAGCAGTGAGACAGGGGGGAGTGAAAAACTGTTTTTT.

This CDR3 is CASSLARGDARQETQYF. The CDR3 nucleotides are TGTGCCAGCAGCTTAGCGCGGGGGGACGCACGACAAGAGACCCAGTACTTC. The V gene is TRBV7-2, the J gene TRBJ2-5; 8 bases match TRBD2. J gave up 2 bases and V 0 bases, and 8 bases lay outside the gene matches. Germline V gene data show CDR1 as SGHTA and CDR2 as FQGNSA. The CDR3 consists of 17 residues.

The chain employs TRBV5-6 and TRBJ2-1, with 7 nucleotides matching TRBD2. Germline V gene data show CDR1 as SGHDT and CDR2 as YYEEEE. The CDR3 length is 13 residues. V was pared by 4 bases and J by 8 bases, with 6 bases of the junction left unmatched. The DNA for the CDR3 is TGTGCCAGCAGCATGGGGGGAGGGGATGAGCAGTTCTTC. Encoded protein: CASSMGGGDEQFF.

This clone turned up a few times. V is TRBV3-1 (or the pseudogene TRBV3-2) and J is TRBJ1-1; D perhaps matches TRBD1 (6 bases). The CDR3 is made up of 18 amino acids. Trimming removed 4 bases at V and 0 bases at J, with 21 bases between. CDR1 is LGHDT, CDR2 YNNKEL, per germline (reference sequence). The CDR3 region has the DNA TGTGCCAGCAGCCTTTTCATAGGGGGGGGCTACTTGAACACTGAAGCTTTCTTT. As protein: CASSLFIGGGYLNTEAFF.

In DNA, the CDR3 is TGTGCCAGCAGCTTAGGGCCGTGGAGCTCTGGAAACACCATATATTTT. This gives the protein CASSLGPWSSGNTIYF. V usage is TRBV11-2 and J usage is TRBJ1-3; D ambiguous. Trimming left V 1 base short and J 0 bases short, with 10 bases between. The length of the CDR3 is 16 residues. Germline assignment: CDR1 SGHAT and CDR2 FQNNGV.

This rearrangement joins TRBV27 to TRBJ1-4; TRBD1 matches at 7 bases. The ends lost 6 bases at V and 8 bases at J; junction bases unmatched: 6. The V gene's germline CDR1 is MNHEY and CDR2 SMNVEV (reference sequence). CDR3 length: 13 residues. CDR3 residues: CASSHRGGEKLFF. The CDR3 DNA reads as TGTGCCAGCAGCCACAGGGGCGGGGAAAAACTGTTTTTT.

The chain has TRBV25-1 and TRBJ1-6; TRBD1 is a possible D gene (6 bases). Germline CDR1 is MGHDK and CDR2 is SYGVNS. Trimming pared 7 bases from V and 7 bases from J, leaving 11 bases between. This CDR3 region has 13 residues. The CDR3 bases are TGTGCCAGCATGAGGGGGTTAAATTCACCCCTCCACTTT. Translating it yields CASMRGLNSPLHF. Filled out from reference TRBV25-1 and TRBJ1-6, the complete variable domain reads EADIYQTPRYLVIGTGKKITLECSQTMGHDKMYWYQQDPGMELHLIHYSYGVNSTEKGDLSSESTVSRIRTEHFPLTLESARPSHTSQYLCASMRGLNSPLHFGNGTRLTVT.